The T cell receptor beta chain described here comes from a study of technical replicates of blood from a handful of donors. This clone was seen only once. Libraries were prepared by immunoSEQ multiplex PCR; TCRdb keeps only in-frame clonotypes and omits some of them. Among 85,000 to 100,000 clones, 95% were seen once, and the ten largest hold about 0.26%. Sequencing was performed on T cells isolated from PBMCs. This clonotype originated in a human donor in good health.

CDR3: CASSLLRGQDSYEQYF. Written as DNA, the CDR3 is TGTGCCAGCAGCTTACTCCGGGGACAGGACTCCTACGAGCAGTACTTC. This chain links TRBV11-2 with TRBJ2-7; 8 bases align to TRBD1. The CDR3 length is 16 residues. The J segment lost 0 bases and the V segment lost 2 bases, leaving 6 bases of the junction unmatched. Germline V gene lookup returns CDR1 SGHAT and CDR2 FQNNGV.